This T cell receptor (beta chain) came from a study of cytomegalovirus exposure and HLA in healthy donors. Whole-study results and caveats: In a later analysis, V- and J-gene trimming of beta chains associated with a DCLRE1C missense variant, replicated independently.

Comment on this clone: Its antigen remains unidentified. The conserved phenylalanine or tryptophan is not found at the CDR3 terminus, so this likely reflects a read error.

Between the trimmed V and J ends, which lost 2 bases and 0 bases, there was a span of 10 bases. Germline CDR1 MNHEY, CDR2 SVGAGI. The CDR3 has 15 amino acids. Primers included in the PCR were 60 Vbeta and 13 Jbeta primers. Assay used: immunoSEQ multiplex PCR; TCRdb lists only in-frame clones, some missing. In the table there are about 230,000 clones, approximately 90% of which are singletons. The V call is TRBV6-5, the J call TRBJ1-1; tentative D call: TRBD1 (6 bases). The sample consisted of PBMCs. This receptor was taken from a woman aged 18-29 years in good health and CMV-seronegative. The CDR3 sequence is CASSYGQGMNTEAFL. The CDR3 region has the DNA TGTGCCAGCAGTTACGGGCAGGGGATGAACACTGAAGCTTTCCTT.